This T cell receptor (beta chain) was sequenced for a study of metastatic and nonmetastatic thyroid tumors. Study-level information: Samples came from malignant and benign thyroid patients, and repertoires were compared across blood and tumor or nodule tissue.

Ahead of thyroid surgery, no patient had received treatment of any kind. In the original workflow: For papillary thyroid cancer, a distant-metastasis classifier was constructed from CDR3 differences observed across clinicopathological groups. TCRdb re-called the PCR reads via MiXCR. TCRdb, not the authors, supplied the V and J calls. This sample has 15,000 or so clones; around 16% occur once, and the top ten carry roughly a sixth. Study results and limitations: Reports indicated that malignant thyroid tumors showed significantly higher TCR beta diversity than benign nodules did, in blood and tumor.

This clone occurred a few times. No antigen is known for it. Since no conserved phenylalanine or tryptophan closes the CDR3, a read error is the likely cause. Germline CDR1 WNHNN, CDR2 SYGVQD (reference sequence). CDR3 length equals 15 residues. The TCR originated in a female donor with papillary thyroid cancer or a benign thyroid nodule (not recorded which). Some clones in this sample may be carry-over from other donors' samples. The specimen was blood. This chain connects TRBV10-1 to TRBJ2-1, with D perhaps TRBD1 (6 bases). DNA for the CDR3: TGCGCCAGCAGTGAGTGGGACACGGTCTACAGTGAGCAGTTCCTC. This sequence encodes CASSEWDTVYSEQFL.